This T cell receptor beta chain was recovered during a study of T cell changes during pregnancy in multiple sclerosis. CDR3 length: 17 amino acids. Germline V lookup: CDR1 MDHEN, CDR2 SYDVKM. V shed 6 bases, J shed 7 bases, and the junction held 18 bases outside the gene matches. A single count supports this clone. TCRdb's copy holds only in-frame clones and misses some; the assay was immunoSEQ multiplex PCR. The sample contains tens of thousands of clones, 90% of which appear only once. The chain carries TRBV28 and TRBJ2-1; 7 bases are a match to TRBD1. The sequence derives from a female donor with multiple sclerosis, enrolled in a pregnancy study. The sample in question was CD4+ T cells from peripheral blood mononuclear cells, obtained before pregnancy. The chain's CDR3 is CASSSIKGAAPRNEQFF. CDR3 nucleotides: TGTGCCAGCAGCTCCATTAAGGGGGCGGCCCCAAGGAATGAGCAGTTCTTC.